The rows below give T cell receptor beta chains drawn from one sample of a study of blood T cell repertoires in COVID-19. Profiling relied on immunoSEQ multiplex PCR, and the TCRdb table lists in-frame clones only, not all of them. The table shows about 400,000 clones, with approximately 85% occurring only once. The specimen sequenced was PBMCs or T cells enriched from blood (not recorded which). The source is a middle-aged woman with acute COVID-19. The CDR3 runs from the conserved cysteine through the conserved F or W.

cdr3_length,v_call,cdr3_aa
15,TRBV10-3,CAISQSVHSGNTIYF
14,TRBV5-5,CASSSGGYNQPQHF
15,TRBV2,CASSMTDSYNSPLHF
13,TRBV6-6,CASRPGQNQPQHF
14,TRBV11-2,CASSWGGSPYEQYF
15,TRBV5-1,CASSLSGGAEETQYF
17,TRBV5-6,CASSLIAGASSYNEQFF
13,TRBV30,CAWSQGAYTEAFF
20,TRBV21-1,CASSKRIAGGTDLLQETQYF
16,TRBV27,CASSRDSRSYNSPLHF
12,TRBV7-8,CASGTGNTEAFF
13,TRBV5-1,CASSLRGNQPQHF
16,TRBV4-1,CASSQDGTGSSEKLFF
14,TRBV6-5,CASRSYRENNEQFF
14,TRBV24-1,CATSEQGFYQPQHF
13,TRBV7-9,CASSLGTGREQYF
13,TRBV28,CASGSRGPTEAFF
14,TRBV7-2,CASSLVKGVHGYTF
16,TRBV19,CASSNWVDRRNTEAFF
13,TRBV5-1,CASRTYSGNTIYF
17,TRBV5-1,CASSLGASGLTRNEQFF
13,TRBV6-5,CAGSLDRMTEAFF
14,TRBV6-5,CASSYHRPNSPLHF
14,TRBV7-8,CASSGGVQNYEQYF
16,TRBV6-2/TRBV6-3,CASSYLPVGLSYEQYF
14,TRBV16,CASSQLRNTDTQYF
12,TRBV12-3/TRBV12-4,CASSLESQPQHF
15,TRBV5-1,CASSLNRPSGEKLFF
12,TRBV6-5,CASTYRGGGYTF